Listed below are T cell receptor beta chains from one sample, sequenced in a study of identical twins. TCRdb re-called the 5' RACE reads with MiXCR, one entry per CDR3 protein. The sample lists 500,000 or so distinct CDR3 sequences, 14% seen once, with around 0.52% in the top ten. A further study also used this sample, focusing on yellow fever vaccine responses in identical twins.

Sequenced input: CD4+ T cells sorted from blood. The source is a woman aged 18-30 years in good health. Both conserved end residues are part of each CDR3. D genes are given only for firm matches. Size is stated for part of the rows, as once, few or many counts, or as a class when the clone is expanded.

abundance: few
j_gene: TRBJ2-2
d_gene: NA
v_gene: TRBV6-4
CDR3nt: TGTGCCAGCAGTCGGGATGCCACCAGAAACACCGGGGAGCTGTTTTTT
CDR3aa: CASSRDATRNTGELFF

abundance: many
j_gene: TRBJ2-1
d_gene: NA
v_gene: TRBV5-1
CDR3nt: TGCGCCAGCAGCTCCCTTCGGGAGTCCTACAATGAGCAGTTCTTC
CDR3aa: CASSSLRESYNEQFF

abundance: NA
j_gene: TRBJ1-1
d_gene: TRBD1
v_gene: TRBV18
CDR3nt: TGTGCCAGCTCACCCTCCCGGGACAGGGGGCAGTGGAACACTGAAGCTTTCTTT
CDR3aa: CASSPSRDRGQWNTEAFF

abundance: once
j_gene: TRBJ2-3
d_gene: NA
v_gene: TRBV6-5
CDR3nt: TGTGCCAGCAGTTACGACGGGCAGCTGGCGCAGTATTTT
CDR3aa: CASSYDGQLAQYF

abundance: few
j_gene: TRBJ1-2
d_gene: TRBD1
v_gene: TRBV15
CDR3nt: TGTGCCACCAGCAGAGATAGAGGGACAGGGTATGGCTACACCTTC
CDR3aa: CATSRDRGTGYGYTF

abundance: few
j_gene: TRBJ2-5
d_gene: TRBD2
v_gene: TRBV3-1
CDR3nt: TGTGCCAGCAGCCAGGGGACTAGCGGGGGGTTTAGGGAGACCCAGTACTTC
CDR3aa: CASSQGTSGGFRETQYF

abundance: few
j_gene: TRBJ2-5
d_gene: NA
v_gene: TRBV6-1
CDR3nt: TGTGCCAGCACGGATCTTACAGCCGGCCAAGAGACCCAGTACTTC
CDR3aa: CASTDLTAGQETQYF

abundance: few
j_gene: TRBJ1-2
d_gene: NA
v_gene: TRBV20-1
CDR3nt: TGCAGTGCTCTATCGGCGAACTATGGCTACACCTTC
CDR3aa: CSALSANYGYTF

abundance: NA
j_gene: TRBJ1-1
d_gene: NA
v_gene: TRBV7-2
CDR3nt: TGTGCCAGCAGCTTAGTTCCGGGGGTGAACACTGAAGCTTTCTTT
CDR3aa: CASSLVPGVNTEAFF

abundance: few
j_gene: TRBJ2-1
d_gene: NA
v_gene: TRBV12-3/TRBV12-4
CDR3nt: TGTGCCAGCAGTCCGTCTGGGACAAACTACAATGAGCAGTTCTTC
CDR3aa: CASSPSGTNYNEQFF

abundance: few
j_gene: TRBJ2-3
d_gene: NA
v_gene: TRBV29-1
CDR3nt: TGCAGCGTGACCGCTGGGGCAGATACGCAGTATTTT
CDR3aa: CSVTAGADTQYF

abundance: many
j_gene: TRBJ2-1
d_gene: NA
v_gene: TRBV7-7
CDR3nt: TGTGCTAGCAGCTTAGCCCCCGGGAGTTCCTCCTACAATGAGCAGTTCTTC
CDR3aa: CASSLAPGSSSYNEQFF

abundance: NA
j_gene: TRBJ2-5
d_gene: TRBD1
v_gene: TRBV14
CDR3nt: TGTGCCAGCAGCCAAGATATAGACAGGGGGCCGGAGACCCAGTACTTC
CDR3aa: CASSQDIDRGPETQYF

abundance: NA
j_gene: TRBJ2-1
d_gene: TRBD2
v_gene: TRBV6-1
CDR3nt: TGTGCCAGCAGGGTAGCGGGGAGCTCCTACAATGAGCAGTTCTTC
CDR3aa: CASRVAGSSYNEQFF

abundance: few
j_gene: TRBJ2-3
d_gene: TRBD1
v_gene: TRBV10-3
CDR3nt: TGTGCCATCAGGGGACAGGGCCCGTTCACAGATACGCAGTATTTT
CDR3aa: CAIRGQGPFTDTQYF

abundance: few
j_gene: TRBJ2-3
d_gene: NA
v_gene: TRBV11-2
CDR3nt: TGTGCCAGCAGCTTAGATGGAGCCCGGAGTAGCACAGATACGCAGTATTTT
CDR3aa: CASSLDGARSSTDTQYF

abundance: few
j_gene: TRBJ2-3
d_gene: NA
v_gene: TRBV14
CDR3nt: TGTGCCAGCAGCCAAGGAGGCGGGACCACCCTGAGGACGCAGTATTTT
CDR3aa: CASSQGGGTTLRTQYF

abundance: few
j_gene: TRBJ2-7
d_gene: TRBD1
v_gene: TRBV27
CDR3nt: TGTGCCAGCAGTTCTTCCGGGACAGGGGCTAAGCAGTACTTC
CDR3aa: CASSSSGTGAKQYF

abundance: few
j_gene: TRBJ2-4
d_gene: NA
v_gene: TRBV20-1
CDR3nt: TGCAGTGCTCGGGTCCGACTCGTAGCCAAAAACATTCAGTACTTC
CDR3aa: CSARVRLVAKNIQYF

abundance: NA
j_gene: TRBJ2-1
d_gene: NA
v_gene: TRBV7-2
CDR3nt: TGTGCCAGCAGCTTAGGGGGGAGTCCCTACAATGAGCAGTTCTTC
CDR3aa: CASSLGGSPYNEQFF

abundance: NA
j_gene: TRBJ2-5
d_gene: NA
v_gene: TRBV9
CDR3nt: TGTGCCAGCAGCACACGACTAGGGGGGGAGACCCAGTACTTC
CDR3aa: CASSTRLGGETQYF

abundance: NA
j_gene: TRBJ2-5
d_gene: TRBD2
v_gene: TRBV20-1
CDR3nt: TGCAGTGCACCCAGCGGGACCTTTTTACACCAAGAGACCCAGTACTTC
CDR3aa: CSAPSGTFLHQETQYF

abundance: NA
j_gene: TRBJ1-1
d_gene: NA
v_gene: TRBV11-2
CDR3nt: TGTGCCAGCAGCTTAGATGGAGGGGGGCAGCGAGCTTTCTTT
CDR3aa: CASSLDGGGQRAFF

abundance: NA
j_gene: TRBJ2-7
d_gene: TRBD2
v_gene: TRBV4-1
CDR3nt: TGCGCCAGCAGCCAAGGACTAGCGGGGATTGGGGAGCAGTACTTC
CDR3aa: CASSQGLAGIGEQYF

abundance: NA
j_gene: TRBJ2-1
d_gene: NA
v_gene: TRBV2
CDR3nt: TGTGCCAGCAGTGACGCCTTTTCGAGCTCCTACAATGAGCAGTTCTTC
CDR3aa: CASSDAFSSSYNEQFF

abundance: few
j_gene: TRBJ1-2
d_gene: NA
v_gene: TRBV6-1
CDR3nt: TGTGCCAGCAGCAGGAGATATGGCTACACCTTC
CDR3aa: CASSRRYGYTF

abundance: few
j_gene: TRBJ2-2
d_gene: NA
v_gene: TRBV5-1
CDR3nt: TGCGCCAGCCGAAAAACACCTGCGCGCGAGTTGTTCGGGGAGCTGTTTTTT
CDR3aa: CASRKTPARELFGELFF

abundance: NA
j_gene: TRBJ2-3
d_gene: TRBD2
v_gene: TRBV24-1
CDR3nt: TGTGCCACCAGTGATTTTTCGGGAGGAGGGTCGGATACGCAGTATTTT
CDR3aa: CATSDFSGGGSDTQYF

abundance: NA
j_gene: TRBJ2-2
d_gene: NA
v_gene: TRBV5-5
CDR3nt: TGTGCCAGCAGCAACAGAGAAAACACCGGGGAGCTGTTTTTT
CDR3aa: CASSNRENTGELFF

abundance: NA
j_gene: TRBJ2-1
d_gene: NA
v_gene: TRBV12-3/TRBV12-4
CDR3nt: TGTGCCAGCACCGCCGGGACGGTGCCCTACAATGAGCAGTTCTTC
CDR3aa: CASTAGTVPYNEQFF

abundance: few
j_gene: TRBJ1-4
d_gene: NA
v_gene: TRBV12-3/TRBV12-4
CDR3nt: TGTGCCAGCAGTCCCGGCCCGGGCCAGACCAATGAAAAACTGTTTTTT
CDR3aa: CASSPGPGQTNEKLFF

abundance: NA
j_gene: TRBJ2-5
d_gene: NA
v_gene: TRBV7-9
CDR3nt: TGTGCCAGCAGCTTAGGGCTAGCGAGCCAAGAGACCCAGTACTTC
CDR3aa: CASSLGLASQETQYF

abundance: NA
j_gene: TRBJ2-1
d_gene: NA
v_gene: TRBV5-6
CDR3nt: TGTGCCAGCAGCTTGTCCCAGGCCTGGGGTGAGCAGTTCTTC
CDR3aa: CASSLSQAWGEQFF

abundance: few
j_gene: TRBJ2-7
d_gene: NA
v_gene: TRBV6-1
CDR3nt: TGTGCCAGCAGGAGACAGCAGTACTACGAGCAGTACTTC
CDR3aa: CASRRQQYYEQYF

abundance: NA
j_gene: TRBJ1-5
d_gene: TRBD1
v_gene: TRBV29-1
CDR3nt: TGCAGCGTTAGGGGGACAGGGGGTCAGCCCCAGCATTTT
CDR3aa: CSVRGTGGQPQHF

abundance: NA
j_gene: TRBJ2-7
d_gene: NA
v_gene: TRBV7-3
CDR3nt: TGTGCCAGCAGCCAAGGGACACCCTTGAAGGAGCAGTACTTC
CDR3aa: CASSQGTPLKEQYF

abundance: NA
j_gene: TRBJ2-3
d_gene: NA
v_gene: TRBV15
CDR3nt: TGTGCCACCAGCAGAGATAGAGGGAAGTTCACAGATACGCAGTATTTT
CDR3aa: CATSRDRGKFTDTQYF

abundance: NA
j_gene: TRBJ2-7
d_gene: NA
v_gene: TRBV21-1
CDR3nt: TGTGCCAGCAGCAATCTCGGGGGACGATCCTACGAGCAGTACTTC
CDR3aa: CASSNLGGRSYEQYF

abundance: NA
j_gene: TRBJ2-5
d_gene: NA
v_gene: TRBV5-1
CDR3nt: TGCGCCAGCAGCCCGCGGCCTCCGGGTTACGAGACCCAGTACTTC
CDR3aa: CASSPRPPGYETQYF

abundance: NA
j_gene: TRBJ2-2
d_gene: NA
v_gene: TRBV6-5
CDR3nt: TGTGCCAGCAGTTCGTTAGGGAACTTAAACACCGGGGAGCTGTTTTTT
CDR3aa: CASSSLGNLNTGELFF

abundance: NA
j_gene: TRBJ2-1
d_gene: TRBD2
v_gene: TRBV7-3
CDR3nt: TGTGCCAGCAGCCCGGGGGGGCCCATATATGAGCAGTTCTTC
CDR3aa: CASSPGGPIYEQFF

abundance: NA
j_gene: TRBJ1-6
d_gene: NA
v_gene: TRBV20-1
CDR3nt: TGCAGTGCTAGAGATCAGCGGGGAAATTCACCCCTCCACTTT
CDR3aa: CSARDQRGNSPLHF

abundance: NA
j_gene: TRBJ2-5
d_gene: TRBD1
v_gene: TRBV20-1
CDR3nt: TGCAGTGGATACTCAGGGGGAGAGACCCAGTACTTC
CDR3aa: CSGYSGGETQYF

abundance: many
j_gene: TRBJ2-5
d_gene: NA
v_gene: TRBV2
CDR3nt: TGTGCCAGCAGCCGACAGAAGGAGACCCAGTACTTC
CDR3aa: CASSRQKETQYF

abundance: NA
j_gene: TRBJ2-3
d_gene: NA
v_gene: TRBV3-1
CDR3nt: TGTGCCAGCAGCCAAGTTGTCCTCACCTCATACGCAGATACGCAGTATTTT
CDR3aa: CASSQVVLTSYADTQYF

abundance: many
j_gene: TRBJ2-7
d_gene: NA
v_gene: TRBV10-3
CDR3nt: TGTGCCATCAGTGAGGGCAGCTCCTACGAGCAGTACTTC
CDR3aa: CAISEGSSYEQYF

abundance: NA
j_gene: TRBJ2-3
d_gene: NA
v_gene: TRBV29-1
CDR3nt: TGCAGCGTTCTGGCTTGGGGTTTATCAGATACGCAGTATTTT
CDR3aa: CSVLAWGLSDTQYF

abundance: few
j_gene: TRBJ2-6
d_gene: NA
v_gene: TRBV4-2
CDR3nt: TGTGCCAGCAGCCCTCACGGAGGCTCTGGGGCCAACGTCCTGACTTTC
CDR3aa: CASSPHGGSGANVLTF